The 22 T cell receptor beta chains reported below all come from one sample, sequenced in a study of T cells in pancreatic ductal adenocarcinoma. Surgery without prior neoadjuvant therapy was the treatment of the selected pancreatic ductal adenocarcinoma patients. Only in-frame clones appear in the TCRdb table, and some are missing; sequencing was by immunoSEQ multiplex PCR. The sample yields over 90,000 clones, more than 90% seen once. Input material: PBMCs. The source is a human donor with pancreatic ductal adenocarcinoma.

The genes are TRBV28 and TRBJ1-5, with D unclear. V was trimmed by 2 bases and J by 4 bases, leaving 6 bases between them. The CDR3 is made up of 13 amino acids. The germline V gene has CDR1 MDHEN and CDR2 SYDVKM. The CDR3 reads CASSLQENQPQHF. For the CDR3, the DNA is TGTGCCAGCAGTTTACAGGAAAATCAGCCCCAGCATTTT.

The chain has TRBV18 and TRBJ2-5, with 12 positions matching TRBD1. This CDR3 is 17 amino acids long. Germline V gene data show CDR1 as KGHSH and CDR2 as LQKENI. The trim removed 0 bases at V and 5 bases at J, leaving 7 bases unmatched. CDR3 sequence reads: CASSPPGGTGGFETQYF. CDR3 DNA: TGTGCCAGCTCACCACCCGGCGGGACAGGGGGCTTTGAGACCCAGTACTTC. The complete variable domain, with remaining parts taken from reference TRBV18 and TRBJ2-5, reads NAGVMQNPRHLVRRRGQEARLRCSPMKGHSHVYWYRQLPEEGLKFMVYLQKENIIDESGMPKERFSAEFPKEGPSILRIQQVVRGDSAAYFCASSPPGGTGGFETQYFGPGTRLLVL.

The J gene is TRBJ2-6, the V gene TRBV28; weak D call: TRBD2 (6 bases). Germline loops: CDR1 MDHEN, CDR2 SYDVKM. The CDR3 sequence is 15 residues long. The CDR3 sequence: CATDYQRSGANVLTF. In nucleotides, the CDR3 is TGTGCTACGGACTACCAAAGGTCTGGGGCCAACGTCCTGACTTTC. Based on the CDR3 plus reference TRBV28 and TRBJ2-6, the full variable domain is DVKVTQSSRYLVKRTGEKVFLECVQDMDHENMFWYRQDPGLGLRLIYFSYDVKMKEKGDIPEGYSVSREKKERFSLILESASTNQTSMYLCATDYQRSGANVLTFGAGSRLTVL.

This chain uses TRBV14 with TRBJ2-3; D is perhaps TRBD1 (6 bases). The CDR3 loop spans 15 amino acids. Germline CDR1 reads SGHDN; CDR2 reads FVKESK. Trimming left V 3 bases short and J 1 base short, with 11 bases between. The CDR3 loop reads CASSQATGRTDTQYF. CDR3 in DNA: TGTGCCAGCAGCCAGGCGACAGGCCGCACAGATACGCAGTATTTT.

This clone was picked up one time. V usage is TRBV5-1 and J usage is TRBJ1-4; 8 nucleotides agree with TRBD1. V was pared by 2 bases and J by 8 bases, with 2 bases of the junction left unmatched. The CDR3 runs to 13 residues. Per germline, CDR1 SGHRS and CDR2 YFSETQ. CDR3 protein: CASSLQGEEKLFF. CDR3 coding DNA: TGCGCCAGCAGCTTACAGGGGGAGGAAAAACTGTTTTTT.

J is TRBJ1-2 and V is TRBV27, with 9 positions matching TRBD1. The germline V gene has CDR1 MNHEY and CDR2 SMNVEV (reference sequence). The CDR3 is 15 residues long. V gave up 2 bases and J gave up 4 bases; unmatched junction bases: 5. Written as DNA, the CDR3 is TGTGCCAGCAGTTTAGCGGCGACAGGGGGCTATGGCTACACCTTC. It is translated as CASSLAATGGYGYTF.

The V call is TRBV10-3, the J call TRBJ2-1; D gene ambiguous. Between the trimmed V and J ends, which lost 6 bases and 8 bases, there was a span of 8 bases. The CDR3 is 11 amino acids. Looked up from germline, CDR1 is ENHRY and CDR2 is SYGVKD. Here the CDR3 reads CAIRKADEQFF. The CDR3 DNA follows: TGTGCCATCAGAAAGGCGGATGAGCAGTTCTTC.

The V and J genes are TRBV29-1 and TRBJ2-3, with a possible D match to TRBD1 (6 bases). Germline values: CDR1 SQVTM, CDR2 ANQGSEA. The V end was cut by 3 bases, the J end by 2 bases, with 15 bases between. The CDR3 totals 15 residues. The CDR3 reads CSVDRPGDLTDTQYF. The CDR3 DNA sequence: TGCAGCGTTGATAGGCCAGGGGACCTCACAGATACGCAGTATTTT.

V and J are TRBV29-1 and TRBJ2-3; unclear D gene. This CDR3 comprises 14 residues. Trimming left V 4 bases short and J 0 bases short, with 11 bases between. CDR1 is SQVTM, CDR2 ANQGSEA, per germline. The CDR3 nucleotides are TGCAGCGTTGGAGGAAGTGCTAGCACAGATACGCAGTATTTT. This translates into CSVGGSASTDTQYF.

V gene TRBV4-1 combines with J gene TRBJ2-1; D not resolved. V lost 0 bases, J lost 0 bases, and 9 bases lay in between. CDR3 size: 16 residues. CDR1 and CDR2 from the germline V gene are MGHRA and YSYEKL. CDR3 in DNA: TGCGCCAGCAGCCAAGACGAGAGGCTCTCCTACAATGAGCAGTTCTTC. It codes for CASSQDERLSYNEQFF.

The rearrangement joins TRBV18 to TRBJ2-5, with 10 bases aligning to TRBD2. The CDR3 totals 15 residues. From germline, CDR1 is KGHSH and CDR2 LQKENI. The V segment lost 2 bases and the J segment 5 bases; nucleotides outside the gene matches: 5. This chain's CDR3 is CASSPTSGEIETQYF. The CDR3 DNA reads TGTGCCAGCTCACCAACTAGCGGGGAAATTGAGACCCAGTACTTC.

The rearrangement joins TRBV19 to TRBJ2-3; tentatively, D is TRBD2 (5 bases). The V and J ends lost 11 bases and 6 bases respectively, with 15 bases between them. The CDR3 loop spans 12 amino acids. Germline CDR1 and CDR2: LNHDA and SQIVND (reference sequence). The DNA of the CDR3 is TGTGCCTCTGGGGAGAGGAGGGATACGCAGTATTTT. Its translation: CASGERRDTQYF.

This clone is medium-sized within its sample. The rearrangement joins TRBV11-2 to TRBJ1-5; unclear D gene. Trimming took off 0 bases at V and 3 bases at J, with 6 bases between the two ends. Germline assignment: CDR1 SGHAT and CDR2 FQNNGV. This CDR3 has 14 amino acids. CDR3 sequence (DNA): TGTGCCAGCAGCTTAGATTTAAACAATCAGCCCCAGCATTTT. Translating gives CASSLDLNNQPQHF.

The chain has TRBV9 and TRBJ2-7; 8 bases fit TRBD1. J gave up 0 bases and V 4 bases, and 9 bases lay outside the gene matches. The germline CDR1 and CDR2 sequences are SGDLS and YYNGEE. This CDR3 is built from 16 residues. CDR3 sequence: CASSPKDRVPSYEQYF. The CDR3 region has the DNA TGTGCCAGCAGCCCCAAGGACAGGGTCCCCTCCTACGAGCAGTACTTC.

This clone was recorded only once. The CDR3 coding sequence is TGCGCCAGCAGCTTGGCTCAGGGCTATACCGGGGAGCTGTTTTTT. Protein sequence: CASSLAQGYTGELFF. This chain connects TRBV5-1 to TRBJ2-2; TRBD1 might be the D (5 bases). Germline V gene sequence: CDR1 SGHRS, CDR2 YFSETQ. CDR3 length: 15 residues. V lost 0 bases and J 5 bases, leaving 11 bases between the germline ends.

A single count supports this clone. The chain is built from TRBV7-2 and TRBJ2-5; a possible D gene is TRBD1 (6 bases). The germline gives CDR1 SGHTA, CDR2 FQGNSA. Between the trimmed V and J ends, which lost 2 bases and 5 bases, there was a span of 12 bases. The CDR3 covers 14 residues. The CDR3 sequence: CASSLMTGKETQYF. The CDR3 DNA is TGTGCCAGCAGCTTAATGACAGGTAAGGAGACCCAGTACTTC. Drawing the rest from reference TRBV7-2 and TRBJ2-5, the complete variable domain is GAGVSQSPSNKVTEKGKDVELRCDPISGHTALYWYRQSLGQGLEFLIYFQGNSAPDKSGLPSDRFSAERTGGSVSTLTIQRTQQEDSAVYLCASSLMTGKETQYFGPGTRLLVL.

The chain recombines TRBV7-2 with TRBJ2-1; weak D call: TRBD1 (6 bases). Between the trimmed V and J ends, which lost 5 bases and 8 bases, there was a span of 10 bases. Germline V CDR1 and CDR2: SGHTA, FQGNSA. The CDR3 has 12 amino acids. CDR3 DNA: TGTGCCAGCAGCATACAGGGCGATGAGCAGTTCTTC. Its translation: CASSIQGDEQFF.

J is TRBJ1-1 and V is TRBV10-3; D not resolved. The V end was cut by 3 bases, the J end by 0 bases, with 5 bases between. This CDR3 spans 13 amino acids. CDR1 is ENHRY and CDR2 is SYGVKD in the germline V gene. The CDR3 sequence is CAISDSLNTEAFF. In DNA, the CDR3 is TGTGCCATCAGTGATTCGTTGAACACTGAAGCTTTCTTT.

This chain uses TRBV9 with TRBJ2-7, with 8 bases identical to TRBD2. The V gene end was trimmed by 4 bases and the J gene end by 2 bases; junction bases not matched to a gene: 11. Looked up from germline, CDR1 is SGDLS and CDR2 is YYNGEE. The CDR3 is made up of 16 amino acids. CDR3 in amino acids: CASSTEGAGAPYEQYF. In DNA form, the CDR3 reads TGTGCCAGCAGCACGGAGGGAGCGGGAGCACCCTACGAGCAGTACTTC.

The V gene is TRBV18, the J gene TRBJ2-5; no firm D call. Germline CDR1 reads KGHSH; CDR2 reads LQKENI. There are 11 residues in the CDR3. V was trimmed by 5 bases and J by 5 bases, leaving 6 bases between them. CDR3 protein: CASSSIETQYF. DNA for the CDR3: TGTGCCAGCTCAAGCATCGAGACCCAGTACTTC.

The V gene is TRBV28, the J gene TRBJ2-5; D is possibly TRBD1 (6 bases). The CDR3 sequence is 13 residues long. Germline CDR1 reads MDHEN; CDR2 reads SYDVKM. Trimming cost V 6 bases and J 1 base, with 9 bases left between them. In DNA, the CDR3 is TGTGCCAGCAGCCGGGACACCCAAGAGACCCAGTACTTC. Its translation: CASSRDTQETQYF.

The chain's CDR3 is CAISDFTEAFF. The DNA of the CDR3 is TGTGCCATCAGTGACTTCACTGAAGCTTTCTTT. The chain employs TRBV10-3 and TRBJ1-1, with D hard to call. Germline V gene data show CDR1 as ENHRY and CDR2 as SYGVKD. Trimming left V 3 bases short and J 4 bases short, with 3 bases between. The CDR3 spans 11 residues.